These 20 T cell receptor beta chains share one sample of origin, sequenced in a study of early T cells in non-severe SARS-CoV-2 infection. TCRdb ran MiXCR on the 5' RACE reads and lists one entry per CDR3 protein. Of tens of thousands of distinct CDR3 sequences in the sample, over 13% were seen once. Sequencing was performed on whole blood. The source is an adult who was a healthcare worker with PCR-confirmed SARS-CoV-2 infection or an uninfected control (not recorded which).

This clonotype was detected many times. The genes are TRBV28 and TRBJ1-5, with D possibly matching TRBD1 (5 bases). V was clipped by 6 bases and J by 2 bases, with 14 bases between them. Germline lookup yields CDR1 MDHEN and CDR2 SYDVKM. CDR3 size: 15 residues. CDR3 loop: CASSLQVAGNQPQHF. The DNA of the CDR3 is TGTGCCAGCAGCCTACAGGTTGCGGGCAATCAGCCCCAGCATTTT.

Only a few counts were recorded for this clonotype. The rearrangement joins TRBV7-4 to TRBJ2-3; D gene unclear. CDR3 length: 14 residues. The germline V gene encodes CDR1 SGHVT and CDR2 SQSDAQ. Trimming cost V 6 bases and J 1 base, with 11 bases left between them. CDR3 nucleotides: TGTGCCAGCAGTCCAAATGTGCGCACAGATACGCAGTATTTT. It translates to CASSPNVRTDTQYF. Combining the CDR3 with reference TRBV7-4 and TRBJ2-3 gives the whole variable domain GAGVSQSPRYKVAKRGRDVALRCDSISGHVTLYWYRQTLGQGSEVLTYSQSDAQRDKSGRPSGRFSAERPERSVSTLKIQRTEQGDSAVYLCASSPNVRTDTQYFGPGTRLTVL.

This clonotype was picked up a small number of times. This rearrangement joins TRBV12-3 or TRBV12-4 to TRBJ2-7; maybe TRBD2 (5 bases). The CDR3 has 15 residues. V lost 1 base and J lost 0, with 10 bases in between. The CDR3 DNA follows: TGTGCCAGCAGTTTAGGCGGGTTGAGCTCCTACGAGCAGTACTTC. This sequence encodes CASSLGGLSSYEQYF.

This clonotype was seen many times. The rearrangement joins TRBV12-3 or TRBV12-4 to TRBJ2-1; 8 bases are shared with TRBD1. The CDR3 has 12 residues. The J segment lost 13 bases and the V segment lost 3 bases, leaving 5 bases of the junction unmatched. The CDR3 coding sequence is TGTGCCAGCAGTTTTGGGACAGGAAACCAGTTCTTC. This codes for CASSFGTGNQFF.

This clonotype was counted many times. This sequence joins TRBV20-1 and TRBJ2-7; D is unresolved. Deletions cut 5 bases from V and 5 bases from J, with 19 bases between. Germline V gives CDR1 DFQATT, CDR2 SNEGSKA (reference sequence). The CDR3 consists of 14 residues. This CDR3 reads CSAENGPVVHEQYF. In nucleotides, the CDR3 is TGCAGTGCTGAGAATGGACCGGTGGTCCACGAGCAGTACTTC.

This clonotype appeared many times. The gene calls are TRBV20-1 and TRBJ2-1, with no clear D. The germline V gene encodes CDR1 DFQATT and CDR2 SNEGSKA (reference sequence). V was shortened by 5 bases and J by 4 bases, with 6 bases between the two germline ends. The CDR3 covers 11 residues. The DNA for the CDR3 is TGCAGTGCTCGAAATTACAATGAGCAGTTCTTC. This codes for CSARNYNEQFF.

This chain connects TRBV20-1 to TRBJ2-7; 7 nucleotides align to TRBD2. This CDR3 region has 15 residues. V lost 4 bases, J lost 6 bases, and 15 bases stayed unmatched. Germline V lookup: CDR1 DFQATT, CDR2 SNEGSKA (reference sequence). Written as DNA, the CDR3 is TGCAGTGCTATCAAGGGAGGGAGCGGGCTAGGCGAGCAGTACTTC. Its translation is CSAIKGGSGLGEQYF.

This clonotype was found many times. The chain combines TRBV19 with TRBJ1-1; possibly TRBD1 for D (5 bases). The CDR3 is 13 residues long. In germline, CDR1 is LNHDA, CDR2 SQIVND (reference sequence). V was cut by 3 bases and J by 5 bases, with 10 bases left in between. In nucleotides, the CDR3 is TGTGCCAGTAGTATCGGGGGTCCAACTGAAGCTTTCTTT. It specifies CASSIGGPTEAFF.

This clonotype has only a few counts. The V gene is TRBV29-1, the J gene TRBJ2-3; the match to TRBD1 covers 12 bases. With 6 bases clipped from V and 7 bases from J, the junction kept 8 bases outside the gene matches. Per germline, CDR1 SQVTM and CDR2 ANQGSEA. This CDR3 is 14 amino acids long. CDR3 sequence (DNA): TGCAGCGTCTACGGGACAGGGGGCGGGAATACGCAGTATTTT. Its protein product is CSVYGTGGGNTQYF.

The table lists this clonotype with many counts. The rearrangement uses TRBV29-1 and TRBJ2-7; 9 bases map to TRBD2. The V gene end was trimmed by 2 bases and the J gene end by 2 bases; junction bases not matched to a gene: 16. Germline V lookup: CDR1 SQVTM, CDR2 ANQGSEA. This CDR3 is built from 18 residues. For the CDR3, the DNA is TGCAGCGTTGAATGGAGGGCCGCTAGCGGGGTACAAGCCTACGAGCAGTACTTC. Protein product: CSVEWRAASGVQAYEQYF.

This clonotype appeared many times. V and J are TRBV5-1 and TRBJ2-7; TRBD2 matches 12 bases. This CDR3 comprises 17 residues. CDR1 is SGHRS, CDR2 YFSETQ, per germline. The J segment lost 6 bases and the V segment lost 4 bases, leaving 14 bases of the junction unmatched. The CDR3 DNA is TGCGCCAGCAGCACCCTAGCGGGAGGGCCCAGGGGGATCGAGCAGTACTTC. Its translation: CASSTLAGGPRGIEQYF.

This clonotype was observed many times. V gene TRBV19 combines with J gene TRBJ1-2, with a tentative D call TRBD1 (5 bases). The CDR3 is 15 amino acids. Germline values: CDR1 LNHDA, CDR2 SQIVND (reference sequence). Trimming took off 5 bases at V and 0 bases at J, with 13 bases between the two ends. CDR3 in DNA: TGTGCCAGTAGTCCGGGACCGCTTACTAACTATGGCTACACCTTC. Translation gives CASSPGPLTNYGYTF.

This clonotype occurred once. The chain links TRBV10-3 to TRBJ2-1; 10 bases are a match to TRBD2. CDR3 length equals 13 residues. Germline values: CDR1 ENHRY, CDR2 SYGVKD. After removal of 11 bases from V and 3 bases from J, the junction contained 4 bases not matched to a gene. The CDR3 DNA sequence: TGTGCCGTCGAGCGGGGGGGCTACAATGAGCAGTTCTTC. Translated: CAVERGGYNEQFF.

This clonotype was seen more than once but under ten times. This chain joins TRBV4-1 and TRBJ1-1; tentatively, D is TRBD1 (5 bases). CDR3 length: 13 residues. Germline CDR1 and CDR2: MGHRA and YSYEKL. The ends were cut back, 9 bases at V and 4 bases at J, with 15 bases in the middle. The CDR3, as DNA: TGCGCCAGTCAAAGAGGGGCAAGCACTGAAGCTTTCTTT. Protein product: CASQRGASTEAFF.

The chain is built from TRBV7-9 and TRBJ2-3, with a possible D match to TRBD2 (6 bases). CDR3 size: 14 residues. V dropped 4 bases and J dropped 2 bases, with 10 bases sitting between them. Germline V CDR1 and CDR2: SEHNR, FQNEAQ (reference sequence). CDR3 sequence: CASSSWGDTDTQYF. CDR3 sequence (DNA): TGTGCCAGCAGCTCATGGGGGGACACAGATACGCAGTATTTT.

The chain uses TRBV6-2 or TRBV6-3 and TRBJ2-7; 8 nucleotides line up with TRBD2. Germline V gene data show CDR1 as MNHEY and CDR2 as SVGEGT. V gave up 11 bases and J gave up 7 bases; unmatched junction bases: 16. This CDR3 region has 14 residues. The CDR3 DNA reads TGTGCCTCCCAAACCCAAGCGGGGGCTCGGGAGCAGTACTTC. This gives the protein CASQTQAGAREQYF.

The V gene is TRBV11-3, the J gene TRBJ2-3; 7 positions agree with TRBD1. The trim removed 6 bases at V and 0 bases at J, leaving 12 bases unmatched. The CDR3 is made up of 17 amino acids. The germline CDR1 and CDR2 sequences are SGHNT and YENEEA. The CDR3 region is CASSSGTASISTDTQYF. CDR3 bases: TGTGCCAGCAGTTCCGGGACAGCCTCTATTAGCACAGATACGCAGTATTTT.

In its sample, this clonotype was seen a few times. The J gene is TRBJ2-3, the V gene TRBV29-1; D is possibly TRBD1 (5 bases). Between the trimmed V and J ends, which lost 3 bases and 4 bases, there was a span of 11 bases. The germline gives CDR1 SQVTM, CDR2 ANQGSEA. This CDR3 is built from 13 residues. The CDR3 loop is CSVDPRQSDTQYF. The CDR3 coding sequence is TGCAGCGTTGACCCCCGACAGTCAGATACGCAGTATTTT.

This clonotype was seen a handful of times. This sequence joins TRBV10-1 and TRBJ2-2; D is possibly TRBD1 (5 bases). Germline CDR1 WNHNN, CDR2 SYGVQD (reference sequence). This CDR3 region has 17 residues. V was shortened by 0 bases and J by 0 bases, with 11 bases between the two germline ends. CDR3 nucleotides: TGCGCCAGCAGTGAGTCGAGAGACAGCGCGAACACCGGGGAGCTGTTTTTT. It translates to CASSESRDSANTGELFF.

This clonotype was found a few times. The chain links TRBV30 to TRBJ1-2; the D is unclear. The CDR3 runs to 14 residues. From germline, CDR1 is GTSNPN and CDR2 SVGIG (reference sequence). The V and J ends lost 0 bases and 4 bases respectively, with 12 bases between them. CDR3 in amino acids: CAWSVGQILYGYTF. CDR3 nucleotides: TGTGCCTGGAGTGTCGGTCAGATACTCTATGGCTACACCTTC.